These 21 T cell receptor beta chains were all obtained from the same sample, sequenced in a study of blood T cells in healthy people across ages. With a J-beta primer mix and a sample-barcoded 5' primer, a second PCR ran about 7 to 11 cycles. Each CDR3 protein gets one entry after TCRdb re-called the 5' RACE reads with MiXCR. The sample holds some 1.4 million distinct CDR3 sequences, around 42% seen once. Sequenced sample: blood. The source is a woman under 30 in good health.

Written as DNA, the CDR3 is TGCGCCAGCAGGACGACCGAACTCTCCTACGAGCAGTACTTC. Its translation: CASRTTELSYEQYF. The V gene is TRBV5-1, the J gene TRBJ2-7; the D is unclear. The ends were cut back, 5 bases at V and 0 bases at J, with 12 bases in the middle. The CDR3 has 14 residues. Germline V gene lookup returns CDR1 SGHRS and CDR2 YFSETQ.

This clonotype has only a few counts. V is TRBV14 and J is TRBJ2-7, with TRBD1 matching 11 bases. The CDR3 consists of 16 residues. Trimming cost V 2 bases and J 2 bases; bases outside gene matches: 5. Germline V gene data show CDR1 as SGHDN and CDR2 as FVKESK. The CDR3 loop reads CASSQWDRGFPYEQYF. The CDR3 DNA reads TGTGCCAGCAGCCAATGGGACAGGGGGTTCCCCTACGAGCAGTACTTC. Full variable domain (remainder filled in from reference TRBV14 and TRBJ2-7): EAGVTQFPSHSVIEKGQTVTLRCDPISGHDNLYWYRRVMGKEIKFLLHFVKESKQDESGMPNNRFLAERTGGTYSTLKVQPAELEDSGVYFCASSQWDRGFPYEQYFGPGTRLTVT.

The chain recombines TRBV6-5 with TRBJ1-2; the D is unclear. V was clipped by 10 bases and J by 5 bases, with 23 bases between them. Germline assignment: CDR1 MNHEY and CDR2 SVGAGI. This CDR3 comprises 15 residues. The CDR3 protein is CATSPTPGASYGYTF. The CDR3 DNA follows: TGTGCCACCAGCCCTACACCCGGTGCGTCGTATGGCTACACCTTC.

This clonotype was counted between two and nine times. This chain connects TRBV5-1 to TRBJ2-3; D may be TRBD2 (6 bases). This CDR3 spans 17 amino acids. Between the trimmed V and J ends, which lost 4 bases and 5 bases, there was a span of 23 bases. Germline CDR1 and CDR2: SGHRS and YFSETQ. Here the CDR3 DNA reads TGCGCCAGCAGCCCGGGCGGGATGAAGGAGTTTAAAGATACGCAGTATTTT. This encodes CASSPGGMKEFKDTQYF.

This clonotype was counted only a few times. The V and J genes are TRBV4-1 and TRBJ1-3, with D perhaps TRBD1 (6 bases). The CDR3 is 16 amino acids. Trimming took 3 bases from V and 0 from J, leaving 12 bases between them. Germline CDR1 MGHRA, CDR2 YSYEKL. The CDR3 sequence is CASSQQKGGSGNTIYF. The CDR3 coding sequence is TGCGCCAGCAGCCAGCAGAAAGGGGGCTCTGGAAACACCATATATTTT.

The V call is TRBV3-1, the J call TRBJ1-1, with D unclear. V was pared by 0 bases and J by 1 base, with 12 bases between. This CDR3 spans 16 amino acids. CDR1 LGHDT and CDR2 YNNKEL come from the germline V gene (reference sequence). CDR3 nucleotide sequence: TGTGCCAGCAGCCAAGAGGCTTCGACGACGAACACTGAAGCTTTCTTT. Amino acids: CASSQEASTTNTEAFF.

This clonotype was observed a few times. This chain uses TRBV4-1 with TRBJ2-3, with TRBD2 identical over 7 bases. CDR3 size: 17 residues. J was trimmed by 6 bases and V by 1 base; bases with no gene match: 13. Germline assignment: CDR1 MGHRA and CDR2 YSYEKL. The CDR3 sequence: CASSQGGGTRLMDTQYF. CDR3 bases: TGCGCCAGCAGCCAAGGCGGGGGAACCCGACTGATGGATACGCAGTATTTT.

This clonotype came up a few times. The V gene is TRBV20-1, the J gene TRBJ1-2; 11 bases fit TRBD1. Germline V lookup: CDR1 DFQATT, CDR2 SNEGSKA (reference sequence). This CDR3 spans 15 amino acids. J gave up 3 bases and V 6 bases, and 9 bases lay outside the gene matches. The CDR3 is CSAEATGQGDYGYTF. The CDR3 DNA is TGCAGTGCGGAGGCGACGGGACAGGGGGACTATGGCTACACCTTC.

The genes are TRBV18 and TRBJ2-3; TRBD1 is a possible D gene (6 bases). Between the trimmed V and J ends, which lost 3 bases and 6 bases, there was a span of 10 bases. The CDR3 is 13 residues long. Germline V gene data show CDR1 as KGHSH and CDR2 as LQKENI. CDR3 coding DNA: TGTGCCAGCTCACCGGGACATGGGGATACGCAGTATTTT. Translating it yields CASSPGHGDTQYF.

The chain is built from TRBV2 and TRBJ2-1; the D is unclear. In germline, CDR1 is SNHLY, CDR2 FYNNEI. This CDR3 is 12 amino acids long. V was shortened by 2 bases and J by 6 bases, with 5 bases between the two germline ends. The CDR3 loop reads CASSEQLNEQFF. CDR3 DNA sequence: TGTGCCAGCAGTGAACAGCTCAATGAGCAGTTCTTC.

This clonotype was observed a few times. This chain joins TRBV6-5 and TRBJ2-5; D is tentatively TRBD1 or TRBD2 (6 bases each). The CDR3 is 14 residues long. The V gene's germline CDR1 is MNHEY and CDR2 SVGAGI. V was cut by 6 bases and J by 3 bases, with 14 bases left in between. CDR3 amino acids: CASSQGQREETQYF. Written as DNA, the CDR3 is TGTGCCAGCAGCCAAGGACAGCGGGAAGAGACCCAGTACTTC.

The chain uses TRBV3-1 and TRBJ2-5; 10 positions agree with TRBD2. CDR1 LGHDT and CDR2 YNNKEL come from the germline V gene (reference sequence). The trim removed 3 bases at V and 11 bases at J, leaving 15 bases unmatched. This CDR3 spans 16 amino acids. CDR3 amino acids: CASSQRWTSGANEQYF. Written as DNA, the CDR3 is TGTGCCAGCAGCCAGCGTTGGACTAGCGGAGCCAATGAGCAGTACTTC.

The chain recombines TRBV7-9 with TRBJ1-2, with D maybe TRBD1 (5 bases). Trimming took 5 bases from V and 8 from J, leaving 15 bases between them. Germline V gives CDR1 SEHNR, CDR2 FQNEAQ (reference sequence). This CDR3 has 13 residues. The CDR3 here is CASSHIGTVGYTF. The CDR3 DNA sequence: TGTGCCAGCAGCCACATAGGGACGGTGGGCTACACCTTC.

The chain recombines TRBV27 with TRBJ1-2; 7 nucleotides align to TRBD1. V was pared by 0 bases and J by 4 bases, with 5 bases of the junction left unmatched. CDR1 is MNHEY, CDR2 SMNVEV, per germline (reference sequence). The CDR3 contains 15 residues. CDR3 sequence (DNA): TGTGCCAGCAGTTTATCTTGGACAGGTACCTATGGCTACACCTTC. Translated, it gives CASSLSWTGTYGYTF.

CDR3 sequence reads: CASSFRSGSVGEQYF. CDR3 nucleotide sequence: TGTGCCAGCAGTTTCCGTTCCGGGAGTGTGGGTGAGCAGTACTTC. The J gene is TRBJ2-5, the V gene TRBV12-3 or TRBV12-4, with D possibly matching TRBD2 (6 bases). The CDR3 spans 15 residues. Trimming shortened V by 3 bases and J by 11 bases, and 22 bases separated the two germline ends.

This chain links TRBV2 with TRBJ2-1; 9 bases map to TRBD1. V lost 6 bases, J lost 9 bases, and 9 bases stayed unmatched. This CDR3 comprises 14 residues. Germline V gene lookup returns CDR1 SNHLY and CDR2 FYNNEI. As DNA, the CDR3 is TGTGCCAGCAGCGAAAAAATGACAGGGGGTGAGCAGTTCTTC. Translating it yields CASSEKMTGGEQFF.

The chain couples TRBV25-1 to TRBJ1-2; tentatively, D is TRBD1 (5 bases). The germline CDR1 and CDR2 sequences are MGHDK and SYGVNS. Deletions cut 8 bases from V and 8 bases from J, with 18 bases between. The CDR3 runs to 13 residues. This chain's CDR3 is CASGSGNTGGYTF. CDR3 DNA: TGTGCCAGCGGATCAGGGAACACCGGAGGCTACACCTTC.

V gene TRBV11-2 combines with J gene TRBJ1-1; D unresolved. CDR3 length: 14 amino acids. V dropped 3 bases and J dropped 0 bases, with 8 bases sitting between them. The germline CDR1 and CDR2 sequences are SGHAT and FQNNGV. In DNA, the CDR3 is TGTGCCAGCAGCTTGGTCACTATGAACACTGAAGCTTTCTTT. It codes for CASSLVTMNTEAFF.

Note on this clonotype: This is likely a read error, given that the CDR3 carries no conserved phenylalanine or tryptophan at its end. This chain links TRBV5-1 with TRBJ1-2, with unresolved D. V gave up 4 bases and J gave up 4 bases, with 11 bases separating them. CDR3 length equals 13 residues. CDR1 SGHRS and CDR2 YFSETQ come from the germline V gene. The CDR3 protein is CASSPLNSYGYTV. DNA of the CDR3: TGCGCCAGCAGCCCGCTGAACAGCTATGGCTACACCGTC.

This clonotype was counted only a few times. This chain uses TRBV27 with TRBJ2-7; no clear D gene. From germline, CDR1 is MNHEY and CDR2 SMNVEV (reference sequence). This CDR3 region has 14 residues. Trimming left V 3 bases short and J 2 bases short, with 11 bases between. The CDR3 DNA sequence: TGTGCCAGCAGTTTGGGGTCTACTCCCTACGAGCAGTACTTC. It yields the protein CASSLGSTPYEQYF.

V usage is TRBV5-1 and J usage is TRBJ2-6; 9 nucleotides line up with TRBD2. CDR1 and CDR2 (germline): SGHRS, YFSETQ. This CDR3 region has 18 residues. Trimming cost V 5 bases and J 0 bases; bases outside gene matches: 9. The CDR3 DNA reads TGCGCCAGCAGTTTTAGCGGGGGCACCGACTCTGGGGCCAACGTCCTGACTTTC. Protein: CASSFSGGTDSGANVLTF.